This T cell receptor (beta chain) was sequenced during a study of blood T cells in healthy people across ages. Broader study findings: Estimated diversity, derived from one million T cells, was regarded as an underestimate. Unknown donor CMV status possibly confounded expanded clonotype changes.

Primed by a sample-barcoded 5' primer and a J-beta primer mix, a second PCR proceeded for 7 to 11 cycles. Every cDNA molecule bore a tag from a template-switch adaptor containing 12 random nucleotides. TCRdb re-called the 5' RACE reads with MiXCR, one entry per CDR3 protein. The sample carries about 1.6 million distinct CDR3 sequences, about 32% recorded once. The germline gives CDR1 SGHAT, CDR2 FQNNGV. The CDR3 spans 17 residues. In the case of this clonotype: Its antigen is as yet unknown. A junction end diverges from the germline sequence, so it may reflect a read error.

No fewer than 6 million PBMCs went into each sample. The material sequenced was blood. The V call is TRBV11-2, the J call TRBJ2-1; 15 bases are shared with TRBD2. This receptor was identified in a young woman in good health. CDR3 in amino acids: CASSRTSGGVFYNERFF. CDR3 coding DNA: TGTGCCAGCAGCCGGACTAGCGGGGGGGTATTTTACAATGAGCGGTTCTTC.